This TCR beta chain was identified during a study of PD-1 blockade in classical Hodgkin lymphoma. V lost 3 bases to trimming and J lost 4 bases, with 16 bases between them. The germline V gene encodes CDR1 MNHNS and CDR2 SASEGT. CDR3 length: 15 residues. Time point meaning: cycle 4 day 1 (C4D1), after less than 7 weeks of nivolumab. After autologous stem cell transplantation all patients relapsed, and prior brentuximab vedotin exposure differed between cohorts. The data were produced by immunoSEQ multiplex PCR, yet TCRdb's version contains in-frame clones alone and is incomplete. This table holds 100,000 or so clones, approximately 89% found once.

The TCR was taken from a human donor with classical Hodgkin lymphoma. The material sequenced was peripheral blood mononuclear cells (PBMCs), taken before the fourth cycle of nivolumab. The chain combines TRBV6-1 with TRBJ2-7; maybe TRBD2 (5 bases). CDR3 in amino acids: CASSEGDTYSYEQYF. CDR3 nucleotides: TGTGCCAGCAGTGAGGGAGACACTTATAGTTACGAGCAGTACTTC.